This TCR beta chain was captured by sequencing in a study of T cell responses to AZD1222 COVID-19 vaccine. Clones were read by immunoSEQ multiplex PCR, and TCRdb kept only the in-frame ones, dropping some. The sample records roughly 140,000 clones, about nine tenths being singletons. Between the trimmed V and J ends, which lost 4 bases and 3 bases, there was a span of 12 bases. This CDR3 contains 15 residues. CDR1 is SEHNR and CDR2 is FQNEAQ in the germline V gene (reference sequence). The receptor's source is an adult who received the AZD1222 COVID-19 vaccine. The chain links TRBV7-9 to TRBJ1-4, with D perhaps matching TRBD1 (5 bases). The starting material was peripheral blood, obtained 28 days after the second AZD1222 dose. The CDR3 region is CASSSSAGPNEKLFF. In nucleotides, the CDR3 is TGTGCCAGCAGCTCCTCGGCAGGGCCTAATGAAAAACTGTTTTTT.